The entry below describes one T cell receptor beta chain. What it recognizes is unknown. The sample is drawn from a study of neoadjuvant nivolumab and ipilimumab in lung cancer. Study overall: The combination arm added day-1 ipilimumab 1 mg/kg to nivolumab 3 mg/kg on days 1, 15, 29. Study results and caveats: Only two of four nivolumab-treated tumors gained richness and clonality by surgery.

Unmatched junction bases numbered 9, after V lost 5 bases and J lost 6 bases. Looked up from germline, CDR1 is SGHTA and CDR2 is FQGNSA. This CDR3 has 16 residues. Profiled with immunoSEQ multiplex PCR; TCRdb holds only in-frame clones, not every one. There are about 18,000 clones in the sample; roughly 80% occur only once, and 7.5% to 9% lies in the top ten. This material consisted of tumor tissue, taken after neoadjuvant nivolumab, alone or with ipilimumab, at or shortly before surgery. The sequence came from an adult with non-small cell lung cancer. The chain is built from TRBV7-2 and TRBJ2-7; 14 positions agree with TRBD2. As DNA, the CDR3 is TGTGCCAGCAGCCAAGGGACTAGCGGGGGCCAGAGCGAGCAGTACTTC. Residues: CASSQGTSGGQSEQYF.